A single sample is the source of the 20 T cell receptor beta chains below, sequenced in a study of PD-1 blockade in classical Hodgkin lymphoma. All patients relapsed after autologous stem cell transplantation, and brentuximab vedotin exposure varied. Using immunoSEQ multiplex PCR, the repertoire was profiled, and TCRdb retains in-frame clones only, with some absent. The table records about 14,000 clones, more than 70% of them present only once. Sequencing used peripheral blood mononuclear cells (PBMCs), obtained before the second cycle of nivolumab. Receptors were obtained from a human donor with classical Hodgkin lymphoma.

V gene TRBV4-3 combines with J gene TRBJ2-7, with 7 positions matching TRBD2. This CDR3 has 15 residues. The germline CDR1 and CDR2 sequences are LGHNA and YSLEER. With V trimmed by 1 base and J by 3 bases, 6 bases remained unmatched. CDR3 DNA: TGCGCCAGCAGCCAAGTGGGGGGGATTCACTACGAGCAGTACTTC. It codes for CASSQVGGIHYEQYF.

The chain links TRBV19 to TRBJ2-5; 8 nucleotides match TRBD1. The germline CDR1 and CDR2 sequences are LNHDA and SQIVND (reference sequence). This CDR3 spans 16 amino acids. J gave up 4 bases and V 3 bases, and 10 bases lay outside the gene matches. CDR3 region: CASSMLQGGERETQYF. In nucleotides, the CDR3 is TGTGCCAGTAGTATGTTACAGGGGGGTGAACGAGAGACCCAGTACTTC.

The V call is TRBV7-8, the J call TRBJ2-3; 8 nucleotides line up with TRBD2. The CDR3 has 15 amino acids. Germline V CDR1 and CDR2: SGHVS, FQNEAQ. With 5 bases clipped from V and 5 bases from J, the junction kept 9 bases outside the gene matches. CDR3 sequence reads: CASSAGLGEVDTQYF. The CDR3 bases are TGTGCCAGCAGCGCGGGACTAGGAGAGGTAGATACGCAGTATTTT.

The CDR3 nucleotides are TGTGCCAGCAGTTACGGAGAGACCCAGTACTTC. It is translated as CASSYGETQYF. V gene TRBV6-5 combines with J gene TRBJ2-5; D is ambiguous. Germline-derived CDR1 and CDR2 are MNHEY and SVGAGI. The CDR3 consists of 11 residues. Trimming removed 2 bases at V and 4 bases at J, with 2 bases between.

The rearrangement links TRBV7-9 to TRBJ1-3; 9 bases are shared with TRBD1. This CDR3 is built from 16 residues. V dropped 1 base and J dropped 1; count of bases not matched to a gene: 2. CDR1 and CDR2 (germline): SEHNR, FQNEAQ (reference sequence). As DNA, the CDR3 is TGTGCCAGCAGCTTAGGGGACAGGGAGTCTGGAAACACCATATATTTT. This codes for CASSLGDRESGNTIYF.

J is TRBJ2-7 and V is TRBV21-1; TRBD2, the D gene given by the table, was not confirmed from the DNA. TRBV21-1 is a pseudogene segment. The CDR3 extends over 15 amino acids. CDR3 sequence: CASTPRTSGAYEQYF. The CDR3 DNA follows: TGTGCCAGCACTCCCCGGACTAGCGGGGCTTACGAGCAGTACTTC.

The DNA of the CDR3 is TGCGCCAGCAGCCCCCAAAGGGGGGCAGGTGAAAAACTGTTTTTT. Amino acids: CASSPQRGAGEKLFF. V is TRBV5-1 and J is TRBJ1-4; TRBD1 is a possible D gene (6 bases). V shed 4 bases and J shed 7 bases, with 17 bases lying between them. The germline CDR1 and CDR2 sequences are SGHRS and YFSETQ. The CDR3 totals 15 residues.

V gene TRBV6-6 combines with J gene TRBJ1-2; possibly TRBD1 for D (6 bases). This CDR3 has 16 amino acids. V shed 4 bases and J shed 1 base, with 16 bases lying between them. The germline V gene has CDR1 MNHNY and CDR2 SVGAGI (reference sequence). The CDR3: CASSLTGTHLNYGYTF. The CDR3, as DNA: TGTGCCAGCAGTTTAACCGGGACACACCTTAACTATGGCTACACCTTC.

The rearrangement uses TRBV7-2 and TRBJ2-1, with 7 bases identical to TRBD2. The CDR3 extends over 15 amino acids. Germline values: CDR1 SGHTA, CDR2 FQGNSA. The trim removed 1 base at V and 4 bases at J, leaving 4 bases unmatched. The CDR3 reads CASSLDAAGYNEQFF. The CDR3 DNA sequence: TGTGCCAGCAGCTTAGATGCAGCGGGGTACAATGAGCAGTTCTTC. Using reference TRBV7-2 and TRBJ2-1 for the parts outside the CDR3, the full variable domain is GAGVSQSPSNKVTEKGKDVELRCDPISGHTALYWYRQSLGQGLEFLIYFQGNSAPDKSGLPSDRFSAERTGGSVSTLTIQRTQQEDSAVYLCASSLDAAGYNEQFFGPGTRLTVL.

The gene calls are TRBV6-6 and TRBJ2-7; D tentatively reads TRBD1 or TRBD2 (5 bases each). Germline assignment: CDR1 MNHNY and CDR2 SVGAGI (reference sequence). The CDR3 has 12 residues. Trimming took off 6 bases at V and 4 bases at J, with 10 bases between the two ends. The CDR3 DNA is TGTGCCAGCAGCAGGGAGACGTACGAGCAGTACTTC. Protein sequence: CASSRETYEQYF.

The rearrangement uses TRBV27 and TRBJ1-5; D ambiguous. Germline V gene lookup returns CDR1 MNHEY and CDR2 SMNVEV (reference sequence). The CDR3 is 13 residues long. With 5 bases removed from V and 3 bases from J, the gap between germline ends came to 8 bases. CDR3 region: CASSLLPNQPQHF. DNA of the CDR3: TGTGCCAGCAGTCTTCTCCCCAATCAGCCCCAGCATTTT.

This clone was seen once. The chain is built from TRBV5-4 and TRBJ1-3, with D perhaps TRBD1 (5 bases). Trimming removed 0 bases from V and 0 bases from J, with 10 bases in between. The CDR3 totals 16 residues. Per germline, CDR1 SGHNT and CDR2 YYREEE (reference sequence). CDR3 DNA: TGTGCCAGCAGCTTGGATACGGGACTCTCTGGAAACACCATATATTTT. Amino acid sequence: CASSLDTGLSGNTIYF.

This chain joins TRBV2 and TRBJ2-1; 13 nucleotides match TRBD2. This CDR3 is built from 16 residues. Germline-derived CDR1 and CDR2 are SNHLY and FYNNEI. With 4 bases clipped from V and 10 bases from J, the junction kept 10 bases outside the gene matches. The CDR3 DNA reads as TGTGCCAGCAGTGTTGGACTAGCGGGGGTAGAAGGGGAGCAGTTCTTC. This sequence encodes CASSVGLAGVEGEQFF.

The chain uses TRBV5-1 and TRBJ1-1, with TRBD1 matching 8 bases. Per germline, CDR1 SGHRS and CDR2 YFSETQ. J gave up 5 bases and V 1 base, and 4 bases lay outside the gene matches. The CDR3 contains 14 residues. The CDR3 loop is CASSLKTGVTEAFF. The CDR3 bases are TGCGCCAGCAGCTTGAAGACAGGGGTTACTGAAGCTTTCTTT.

This chain uses TRBV9 with TRBJ1-2; D ambiguous. Trimming pared 3 bases from V and 1 base from J, leaving 10 bases between. This CDR3 has 14 amino acids. CDR1 SGDLS and CDR2 YYNGEE come from the germline V gene. This chain's CDR3 is CASSAPHGNYGYTF. The CDR3, as DNA: TGTGCCAGCAGCGCGCCACATGGTAACTATGGCTACACCTTC.

The table lists this clone with a count of one. The chain combines TRBV18 with TRBJ2-1, with TRBD1 matching 8 bases. This CDR3 region has 15 residues. Germline V CDR1 and CDR2: KGHSH, LQKENI. Trimming took 5 bases from V and 3 from J; bases not matched to a gene: 6. The CDR3 is CASSIQGAIYNEQFF. In DNA form, the CDR3 reads TGTGCCAGCTCAATCCAGGGGGCAATCTACAATGAGCAGTTCTTC.

The DNA for the CDR3 is TGTGCCAGCAGTTACTCTGGCAGGGGCCTATGGGGCTACACCTTC. Its translation is CASSYSGRGLWGYTF. The chain links TRBV6-5 to TRBJ1-2, with D possibly being TRBD1 (6 bases). The CDR3 covers 15 residues. V was shortened by 0 bases and J by 8 bases, with 16 bases between the two germline ends. CDR1 and CDR2 from the germline V gene are MNHEY and SVGAGI.

The V call is TRBV7-2, the J call TRBJ1-6, with no clear D. Trimming removed 1 base at V and 0 bases at J, with 4 bases between. This CDR3 contains 15 residues. CDR1 and CDR2 (germline): SGHTA, FQGNSA. The CDR3 nucleotides are TGTGCCAGCAGCTTAGAGTACTCCTATAATTCACCCCTCCACTTT. The encoded protein is CASSLEYSYNSPLHF.

CDR3 region: CASSSVTGGGTEAFF. DNA for the CDR3: TGCGCCAGCAGCTCGGTGACAGGGGGTGGGACTGAAGCTTTCTTT. This sequence joins TRBV5-1 and TRBJ1-1, with TRBD1 matching over 9 bases. The V segment lost 3 bases and the J segment 5 bases; nucleotides outside the gene matches: 8. The CDR3 spans 15 residues. The V gene's germline CDR1 is SGHRS and CDR2 YFSETQ.

The genes are TRBV5-1 and TRBJ2-2, with D possibly TRBD1 on 6 matching bases. The CDR3 is 13 amino acids. Germline-derived CDR1 and CDR2 are SGHRS and YFSETQ. Trimming cost V 4 bases and J 5 bases, with 9 bases left between them. The CDR3 region has the DNA TGCGCCAGCAGCCTAGACAGGACCGGGGAGCTGTTTTTT. This sequence encodes CASSLDRTGELFF.